This TCR beta chain was profiled in a study of blood T cell repertoires in COVID-19. About the study: Acute-phase and convalescent COVID-19 samples originated in the United States, Italy and Spain. PBMCs, B-cell-depleted T cells, or T cells provided the cDNA or gDNA that made up the material.

Original processing notes: Reference gene primer amplification gave estimated nucleated cell counts. TCRdb's copy holds only in-frame clones and misses some; the assay was immunoSEQ multiplex PCR. V and J calls and clone size are as listed in that table; D and trimming were resolved from the DNA. The sample contains 70,000 to 80,000 clones, roughly 89% of which appear only once. V dropped 2 bases and J dropped 0; count of bases not matched to a gene: 6. The CDR3 runs to 16 residues. The V gene's germline CDR1 is WSHSY and CDR2 SAAADI. The V call is TRBV10-2, the J call TRBJ1-1, with TRBD1 matching 7 bases. Sequencing was carried out using peripheral blood. This sequence originates from a woman aged 50 to 60 with acute or convalescent COVID-19. Here the CDR3 DNA reads TGCGCCAGCAGTGAGATTGGACAGGCTCTGAACACTGAAGCTTTCTTT. This sequence encodes CASSEIGQALNTEAFF.